This T cell receptor beta chain derives from a study of regulatory T cells in long-lasting Graves disease. The authors built TCR beta libraries using iRepertoire HTBI primers and Arm-PCR of CDR3 regions. In TCRdb, the multiplex PCR reads were re-called with MiXCR into one record per CDR3 protein. The sample contains roughly 320,000 distinct CDR3 sequences, 16% of which appear only once. Time point meaning: newly diagnosed GD, antithyroid drugs for less than 3 months. The TCR library was made from RNA that had been extracted from PBMCs in TRIzol. These data also formed part of another study, on T cells in Graves' hyperthyroidism and ophthalmopathy.

The TCR was taken from a man aged 40-55 years with Graves disease. Material: peripheral blood mononuclear cells (PBMCs), obtained at new diagnosis, from a patient treated with antithyroid drugs.

CDR3 coding DNA: TGTGCCAGCAGCTTGATGACCGGGGAGCTGTTTTTT. It yields the protein CASSLMTGELFF. The rearrangement links TRBV5-5 to TRBJ2-2; D gene uncertain. CDR1 SGHKS and CDR2 YYEKEE come from the germline V gene (reference sequence). The CDR3 loop spans 12 amino acids. Trimming removed 1 base at V and 5 bases at J, with 3 bases between.